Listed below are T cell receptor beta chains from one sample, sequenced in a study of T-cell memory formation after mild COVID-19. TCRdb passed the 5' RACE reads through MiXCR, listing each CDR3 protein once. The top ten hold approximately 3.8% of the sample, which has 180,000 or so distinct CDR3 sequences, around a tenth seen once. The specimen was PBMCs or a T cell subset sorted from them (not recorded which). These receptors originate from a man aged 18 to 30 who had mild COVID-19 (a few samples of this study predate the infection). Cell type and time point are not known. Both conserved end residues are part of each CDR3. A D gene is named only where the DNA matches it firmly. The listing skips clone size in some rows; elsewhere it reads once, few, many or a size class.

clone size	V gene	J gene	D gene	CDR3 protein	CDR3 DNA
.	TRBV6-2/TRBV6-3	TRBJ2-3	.	CASSHRTVTDTQYF	TGTGCCAGCAGCCATCGGACTGTCACAGATACGCAGTATTTT
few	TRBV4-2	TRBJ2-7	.	CASSQDGKPLQDEQYF	TGTGCCAGCAGCCAAGACGGGAAACCGCTTCAGGACGAGCAGTACTTC
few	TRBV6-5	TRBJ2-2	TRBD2	CASRGAGVGNTGELFF	TGTGCCAGCAGGGGCGCGGGGGTTGGTAACACCGGGGAGCTGTTTTTT
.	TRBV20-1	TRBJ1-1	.	CSARRLQGLTEAFF	TGCAGTGCTAGAAGGTTACAGGGACTCACTGAAGCTTTCTTT
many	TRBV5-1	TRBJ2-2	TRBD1	CASSPGTGWTGELFF	TGCGCCAGCAGCCCAGGGACAGGGTGGACCGGGGAGCTGTTTTTT
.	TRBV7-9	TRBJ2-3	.	CASSFRVQADTQYF	TGTGCCAGCAGCTTCCGGGTTCAGGCAGATACGCAGTATTTT
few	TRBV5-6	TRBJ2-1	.	CASSRPGTGAVNEQFF	TGTGCCAGCAGCCGTCCAGGGACCGGAGCAGTGAATGAGCAGTTCTTC
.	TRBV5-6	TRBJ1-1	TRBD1	CASSLKGASQAFF	TGTGCCAGCAGCTTAAAGGGGGCGTCCCAGGCTTTCTTT
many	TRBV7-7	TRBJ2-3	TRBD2	CASSLGGTITDTQYF	TGTGCTAGCAGCTTGGGGGGGACTATCACAGATACGCAGTATTTT
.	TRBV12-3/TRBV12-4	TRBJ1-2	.	CASSLEGTHWDGYTF	TGTGCCAGCAGTTTGGAGGGGACCCATTGGGATGGCTACACCTTC
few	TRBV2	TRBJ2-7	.	CASSADRFSYEQYF	TGTGCCAGCAGTGCGGACAGATTCTCCTACGAGCAGTACTTC
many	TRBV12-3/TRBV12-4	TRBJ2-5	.	CASTLGETQYF	TGTGCCAGCACCCTGGGGGAGACCCAGTACTTC
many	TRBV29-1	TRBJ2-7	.	CSVDFWGYGQYF	TGCAGCGTTGACTTCTGGGGCTATGGGCAGTACTTC